The 25 T cell receptor beta chains below were found in one sample sequenced in a study of OX40 agonist ivuxolimab in advanced cancers. Profiled with immunoSEQ multiplex PCR; TCRdb holds only in-frame clones, not every one. This sample carries some 86,000 clones, about 90% of them seen once, and the ten largest clones take about 9%. Material: CD4+ or CD8+ T cells sorted from blood, obtained in a trial of the OX40 agonist ivuxolimab. These receptors were taken from an adult with an advanced solid tumor such as melanoma, head and neck, liver or kidney cancer.

This chain joins TRBV5-1 and TRBJ1-4; 10 bases are shared with TRBD1. The germline CDR1 and CDR2 sequences are SGHRS and YFSETQ. The CDR3 sequence is 15 residues long. V was pared by 4 bases and J by 8 bases, with 8 bases of the junction left unmatched. The CDR3 DNA sequence: TGCGCCAGCAGCCCACCCGGGACAGGGGTCGAAAAACTGTTTTTT. Its protein is CASSPPGTGVEKLFF.

This chain connects TRBV7-7 to TRBJ2-1; no reliable D call. Germline CDR1 is SSHAT and CDR2 is FNYEAQ (reference sequence). The ends were cut back, 8 bases at V and 3 bases at J, with 11 bases in the middle. The CDR3 extends over 13 amino acids. The CDR3 sequence: CASSLYGYNEQFF. In nucleotides, the CDR3 is TGTGCCAGCTCGCTATATGGCTACAATGAGCAGTTCTTC.

This clone was recorded only once. The chain is built from TRBV7-9 and TRBJ1-5, with no clear D. Germline lookup yields CDR1 SEHNR and CDR2 FQNEAQ (reference sequence). Trimming removed 3 bases from V and 7 bases from J, with 13 bases in between. The CDR3 has 14 amino acids. The CDR3 region has the DNA TGTGCCAGCAGCTTTGCCTGGAGTCGGCAGCCCCAGCATTTT. Translation gives CASSFAWSRQPQHF.

The rearrangement links TRBV5-1 to TRBJ2-3, with 7 bases that match TRBD2. The V gene's germline CDR1 is SGHRS and CDR2 YFSETQ. With 2 bases clipped from V and 4 bases from J, the junction kept 10 bases outside the gene matches. This CDR3 has 16 residues. The CDR3 DNA sequence: TGCGCCAGCAGCTTCAGTATAGGGAGGGGAGCAGATACGCAGTATTTT. It specifies CASSFSIGRGADTQYF.

This clone showed up just once. The chain is built from TRBV9 and TRBJ1-2; possible D gene TRBD1, 5 bases. CDR3 size: 13 residues. V was trimmed by 3 bases and J by 1 base, leaving 7 bases between them. The germline CDR1 and CDR2 sequences are SGDLS and YYNGEE. Here the CDR3 DNA reads TGTGCCAGCAGCGAGGGACTTAACTATGGCTACACCTTC. It encodes CASSEGLNYGYTF. The complete variable domain, with remaining parts taken from reference TRBV9 and TRBJ1-2, reads DSGVTQTPKHLITATGQRVTLRCSPRSGDLSVYWYQQSLDQGLQFLIQYYNGEERAKGNILERFSAQQFPDLHSELNLSSLELGDSALYFCASSEGLNYGYTFGSGTRLTVV.

This chain connects TRBV14 to TRBJ2-3, with 8 bases that match TRBD2. The germline CDR1 and CDR2 sequences are SGHDN and FVKESK. The length of the CDR3 is 16 residues. J gave up 5 bases and V 1 base, and 8 bases lay outside the gene matches. The CDR3 region has the DNA TGTGCCAGCAGCCAAGGGTCGGGAGGGCCGGGAGATACGCAGTATTTT. This encodes CASSQGSGGPGDTQYF.

The chain joins TRBV7-9 to TRBJ2-3; D might be TRBD2 (7 bases). CDR1 and CDR2 from the germline V gene are SEHNR and FQNEAQ (reference sequence). CDR3 length equals 16 residues. The ends were cut back, 1 base at V and 0 bases at J, with 11 bases in the middle. Written as DNA, the CDR3 is TGTGCCAGCAGCTTAGTGGGGGGGCGCAGCACAGATACGCAGTATTTT. Protein: CASSLVGGRSTDTQYF.

J is TRBJ2-1 and V is TRBV7-3; TRBD2 matches at 11 bases. After removal of 4 bases from V and 11 bases from J, the junction contained 13 bases not matched to a gene. This CDR3 is built from 16 residues. Germline V gene data show CDR1 as SGHTA and CDR2 as FQGTGA. As DNA, the CDR3 is TGTGCCAGCAGCTCCCTTAGCGGGAGGGCCCCACGGAAGCAGTTCTTC. This encodes CASSSLSGRAPRKQFF.

This chain links TRBV7-8 with TRBJ2-5; perhaps D is TRBD1 or TRBD2 (5 bases each). This CDR3 is 12 amino acids long. V was clipped by 3 bases and J by 5 bases, with 7 bases between them. The germline CDR1 and CDR2 sequences are SGHVS and FQNEAQ. In nucleotides, the CDR3 is TGTGCCAGCAGCTTTGGGACGGAGACCCAGTACTTC. Encoded protein: CASSFGTETQYF. The variable domain in full, with the rest retrieved from reference TRBV7-8 and TRBJ2-5, is GAGVSQSPRYKVAKRGQDVALRCDPISGHVSLFWYQQALGQGPEFLTYFQNEAQLDKSGLPSDRFFAERPEGSVSTLKIQRTQQEDSAVYLCASSFGTETQYFGPGTRLLVL.

About this clone itself: Other DNA sequences of this sample code for an identical CDR3. J is TRBJ2-7 and V is TRBV11-2; D is uncertain. This CDR3 has 13 amino acids. The germline gives CDR1 SGHAT, CDR2 FQNNGV. Trimming removed 5 bases from V and 1 base from J, with 9 bases in between. CDR3 loop: CASSPGSSYEQYF. The CDR3 coding sequence is TGTGCCAGCAGCCCTGGGTCATCCTACGAGCAGTACTTC.

The J gene is TRBJ2-1, the V gene TRBV7-9; weak D call: TRBD2 (6 bases). The CDR3 runs to 16 residues. V was clipped by 5 bases and J by 2 bases, with 16 bases between them. CDR1 and CDR2 (germline): SEHNR, FQNEAQ (reference sequence). The CDR3 reads CASSPFGSLAYNEQFF. The CDR3 bases are TGTGCCAGCAGCCCATTCGGGAGTCTTGCCTACAATGAGCAGTTCTTC.

This chain links TRBV7-9 with TRBJ1-1, with 9 positions matching TRBD1. Germline V gives CDR1 SEHNR, CDR2 FQNEAQ (reference sequence). V lost 5 bases and J lost 11; bases outside the gene matches: 9. The CDR3 length is 13 residues. The CDR3 reads CASSHGTGSAAFF. The CDR3 nucleotides read TGTGCCAGCAGCCACGGGACAGGGAGTGCGGCTTTCTTT. The full variable domain, in which reference TRBV7-9 and TRBJ1-1 provide the parts outside the CDR3, is DTGVSQNPRHKITKRGQNVTFRCDPISEHNRLYWYRQTLGQGPEFLTYFQNEAQLEKSRLLSDRFSAERPKGSFSTLEIQRTEQGDSAMYLCASSHGTGSAAFFGQGTRLTVV.

V usage is TRBV27 and J usage is TRBJ2-7; no firm D call. This CDR3 spans 13 amino acids. CDR1 is MNHEY and CDR2 is SMNVEV in the germline V gene (reference sequence). V lost 1 base and J 5 bases, leaving 9 bases between the germline ends. CDR3 in DNA: TGTGCCAGCAGTTTATTCAGGACCCACGAGCAGTACTTC. Translating it yields CASSLFRTHEQYF.

The rearrangement joins TRBV6-1 to TRBJ1-4; D is ambiguous. CDR1 is MNHNS and CDR2 is SASEGT in the germline V gene. Trimming removed 2 bases at V and 8 bases at J, with 12 bases between. The CDR3 is made up of 14 amino acids. CDR3 residues: CASSERWGGEKLFF. Written as DNA, the CDR3 is TGTGCCAGCAGTGAACGTTGGGGAGGGGAAAAACTGTTTTTT.

The chain carries TRBV5-1 and TRBJ2-5, with 12 bases identical to TRBD2. The CDR3 sequence is 20 residues long. Looked up from germline, CDR1 is SGHRS and CDR2 is YFSETQ. With 4 bases clipped from V and 3 bases from J, the junction kept 19 bases outside the gene matches. The chain's CDR3 is CASSRPPGLAGRWGEETQYF. Here the CDR3 DNA reads TGCGCCAGCAGCCGTCCCCCCGGACTAGCGGGAAGGTGGGGGGAAGAGACCCAGTACTTC.

This chain connects TRBV7-9 to TRBJ1-4, with unresolved D. Germline V gene sequence: CDR1 SEHNR, CDR2 FQNEAQ (reference sequence). This CDR3 has 14 residues. Trimming cost V 2 bases and J 8 bases, with 12 bases left between them. The DNA for the CDR3 is TGTGCCAGCAGCTTAAGCCCAGTGGTGGAAAAACTGTTTTTT. It specifies CASSLSPVVEKLFF.

This sequence joins TRBV12-5 and TRBJ1-1, with a possible D match to TRBD1 (6 bases). Trimming shortened V by 1 base and J by 4 bases, and 10 bases separated the two germline ends. The CDR3 runs 14 residues. Looked up from germline, CDR1 is LGHNT and CDR2 is FRNRAP. CDR3: CASGLGGGFTEAFF. The CDR3 DNA reads TGTGCTAGTGGTTTGGGAGGGGGTTTCACTGAAGCTTTCTTT. The variable domain in full, with the rest retrieved from reference TRBV12-5 and TRBJ1-1, is DARVTQTPRHKVTEMGQEVTMRCQPILGHNTVFWYRQTMMQGLELLAYFRNRAPLDDSGMPKDRFSAEMPDATLATLKIQPSEPRDSAVYFCASGLGGGFTEAFFGQGTRLTVV.

About this clone: Other DNA sequences in the same sample also yield this CDR3. This chain uses TRBV19 with TRBJ1-5; no definite D call. CDR3 length: 13 amino acids. Per germline, CDR1 LNHDA and CDR2 SQIVND (reference sequence). V was trimmed by 2 bases and J by 1 base, leaving 3 bases between them. The CDR3 region has the DNA TGTGCCAGTAGTATACAGAGCAATCAGCCCCAGCATTTT. This encodes CASSIQSNQPQHF. The full variable domain, in which reference TRBV19 and TRBJ1-5 provide the parts outside the CDR3, is DGGITQSPKYLFRKEGQNVTLSCEQNLNHDAMYWYRQDPGQGLRLIYYSQIVNDFQKGDIAEGYSVSREKKESFPLTVTSAQKNPTAFYLCASSIQSNQPQHFGDGTRLSIL.

This chain links TRBV28 with TRBJ2-1; 10 positions agree with TRBD2. Germline CDR1 MDHEN, CDR2 SYDVKM. The CDR3 length is 13 residues. Trimming took 5 bases from V and 13 from J; bases not matched to a gene: 8. CDR3 nucleotide sequence: TGTGCCAGCAGTGGACTAGCGGCAATCACCCAGTTCTTC. Residues: CASSGLAAITQFF.

The V and J genes are TRBV11-2 and TRBJ2-3; TRBD2 matches at 8 bases. Germline V gene data show CDR1 as SGHAT and CDR2 as FQNNGV. This CDR3 region has 15 residues. With V trimmed by 5 bases and J by 2 bases, 6 bases remained unmatched. The CDR3 region is CASSPTSAITDTQYF. In DNA, the CDR3 is TGTGCCAGCAGCCCGACTAGCGCGATCACAGATACGCAGTATTTT. The variable domain in full, with the rest retrieved from reference TRBV11-2 and TRBJ2-3, is EAGVAQSPRYKIIEKRQSVAFWCNPISGHATLYWYQQILGQGPKLLIQFQNNGVVDDSQLPKDRFSAERLKGVDSTLKIQPAKLEDSAVYLCASSPTSAITDTQYFGPGTRLTVL.

This clone has just one count. For the CDR3, the DNA is TGCGCCAGCAGCAGGGGACTAAACAACAATGAGCAGTTCTTC. It is translated as CASSRGLNNNEQFF. The chain couples TRBV5-1 to TRBJ2-1; 7 bases are a match to TRBD2. This CDR3 is built from 14 residues. V was pared by 4 bases and J by 5 bases, with 6 bases of the junction left unmatched. Germline lookup yields CDR1 SGHRS and CDR2 YFSETQ.

The chain recombines TRBV27 with TRBJ2-7, with D tentatively TRBD1 (5 bases). Germline V lookup: CDR1 MNHEY, CDR2 SMNVEV (reference sequence). V was clipped by 6 bases and J by 5 bases, with 20 bases between them. The length of the CDR3 is 15 residues. CDR3 sequence (DNA): TGTGCCAGCAGCCCTTTGGGGCCGGCGAATAACGAGCAGTACTTC. Residues: CASSPLGPANNEQYF.

The chain has TRBV7-3 and TRBJ2-5; D not certain. From germline, CDR1 is SGHTA and CDR2 FQGTGA. The CDR3 consists of 13 residues. The germline V and J ends were trimmed by 8 bases and 1 base, with 11 bases remaining between them. CDR3 in amino acids: CASAIPTQETQYF. The CDR3 DNA is TGTGCCAGCGCCATCCCGACCCAAGAGACCCAGTACTTC.

The rearrangement uses TRBV7-9 and TRBJ2-2; no clear D. The V gene's germline CDR1 is SEHNR and CDR2 FQNEAQ (reference sequence). There are 15 residues in the CDR3. V was cut by 5 bases and J by 7 bases, with 17 bases left in between. CDR3 sequence (DNA): TGTGCCAGCAGCCCCGAGGTAGCTCCCGGCGGGGAGCTGTTTTTT. This sequence encodes CASSPEVAPGGELFF.

The chain links TRBV28 to TRBJ1-1, with D possibly TRBD1 on 6 matching bases. Germline V gene data show CDR1 as MDHEN and CDR2 as SYDVKM. The CDR3 is 13 amino acids. The ends were cut back, 5 bases at V and 6 bases at J, with 13 bases in the middle. The CDR3 protein is CASSRQGRAEAFF. The DNA for the CDR3 is TGTGCCAGCAGTCGGCAGGGGAGGGCTGAAGCTTTCTTT.